This TCR beta chain was documented in a study of T cells in Graves' hyperthyroidism and ophthalmopathy. The CDR3 extends over 14 amino acids. Trimming removed 5 bases at V and 2 bases at J, with 12 bases between. CDR1 is SGHTA, CDR2 FQGNSA, per germline. Patients were aged 18 to 65, had disease duration under 2 months, and had newly diagnosed hyperthyroidism. Study-wide findings and caveats: Within blood appeared most thyroid clonotypes that had expanded above 0.001. The model predicted ophthalmopathy a median about 6.6 months before onset.

This clonotype has a count of ten or more. The target antigen is unknown. TCR beta CDR3 regions were amplified from RNA transcripts. The TCR CDR3 first-round RT-PCR relied on the HTBI primer set. Each CDR3 protein is one row after TCRdb ran MiXCR on the multiplex PCR reads. The repertoire has 450,000 to 650,000 distinct CDR3 sequences, under 25% of them found once; the top ten carry approximately 25%. Specimen: blood. This TCR was sampled from a man aged 18 to 29 with Graves' hyperthyroidism. The chain uses TRBV7-2 and TRBJ1-2; maybe TRBD1 (5 bases). CDR3 residues: CASSVRQWNYGYTF. CDR3 DNA: TGTGCCAGCAGCGTCCGACAGTGGAACTATGGCTACACCTTC.